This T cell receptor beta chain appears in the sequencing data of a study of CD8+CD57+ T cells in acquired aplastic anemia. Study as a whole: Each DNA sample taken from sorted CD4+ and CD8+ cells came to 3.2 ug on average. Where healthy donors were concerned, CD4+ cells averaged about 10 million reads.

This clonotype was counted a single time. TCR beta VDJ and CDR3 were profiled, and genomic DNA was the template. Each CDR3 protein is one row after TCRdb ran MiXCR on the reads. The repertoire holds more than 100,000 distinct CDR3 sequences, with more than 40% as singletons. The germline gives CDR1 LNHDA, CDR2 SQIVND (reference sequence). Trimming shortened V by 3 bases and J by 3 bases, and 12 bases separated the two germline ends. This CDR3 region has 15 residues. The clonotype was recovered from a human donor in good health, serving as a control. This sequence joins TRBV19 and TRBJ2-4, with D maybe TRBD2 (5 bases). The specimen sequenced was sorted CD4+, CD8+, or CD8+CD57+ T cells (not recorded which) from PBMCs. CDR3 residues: CASSILSSGKNIQYF. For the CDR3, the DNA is TGTGCCAGTAGTATCTTGTCCAGCGGCAAAAACATTCAGTACTTC.